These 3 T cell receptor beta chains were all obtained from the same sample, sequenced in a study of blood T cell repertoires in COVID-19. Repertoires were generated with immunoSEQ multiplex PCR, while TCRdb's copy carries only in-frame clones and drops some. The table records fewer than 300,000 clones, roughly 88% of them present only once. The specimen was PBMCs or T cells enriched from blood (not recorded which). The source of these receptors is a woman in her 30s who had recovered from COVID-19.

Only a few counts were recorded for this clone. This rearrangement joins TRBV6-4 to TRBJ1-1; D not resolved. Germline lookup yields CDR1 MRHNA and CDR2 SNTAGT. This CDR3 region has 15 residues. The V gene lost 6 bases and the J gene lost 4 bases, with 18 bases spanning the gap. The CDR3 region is CASSGTASGSTEAFF. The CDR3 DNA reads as TGTGCCAGCAGCGGAACAGCGTCGGGAAGCACTGAAGCTTTCTTT.

The CDR3 here is CASSPRERGSYEQYF. In nucleotides, the CDR3 is TGTGCCAGCAGCCCCAGGGAGCGGGGATCCTACGAGCAGTACTTC. The V and J genes are TRBV13 and TRBJ2-7; 7 bases are a match to TRBD2. The germline V gene encodes CDR1 PRHDT and CDR2 FYEKMQ (reference sequence). The CDR3 runs to 15 residues. V lost 5 bases, J lost 1 base, and 8 bases stayed unmatched.

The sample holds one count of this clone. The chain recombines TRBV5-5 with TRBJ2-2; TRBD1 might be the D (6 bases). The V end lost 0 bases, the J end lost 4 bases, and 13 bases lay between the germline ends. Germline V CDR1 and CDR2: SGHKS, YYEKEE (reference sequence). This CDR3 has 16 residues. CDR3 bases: TGTGCCAGCAGCTTGGTGGCAGGGGACCCCACCGGGGAGCTGTTTTTT. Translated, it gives CASSLVAGDPTGELFF.